Included here is one TCR beta chain sequence, with context. Its antigen is not known. CDR1 and CDR2 (germline): SNHLY, FYNNEI. The CDR3 is made up of 16 amino acids. V was pared by 0 bases and J by 2 bases, with 5 bases of the junction left unmatched. With a J-beta primer mix and a sample-barcoded 5' primer, a second PCR ran 7 to 11 cycles. Every single cDNA molecule received a tag from a template-switch adaptor with 12 random nucleotides. TCRdb analysed the 5' RACE reads with MiXCR anew, one entry per CDR3 protein. The data show hundreds of thousands of distinct CDR3 sequences, roughly 56% seen once. The data stem from a study of blood T cells in healthy people across ages. General study results and limits: Changes in expanded clonotypes were possibly confounded, as the CMV status of donors was unknown. Significant beta diversity loss was already apparent by age approximately 38, declining roughly linearly.

The origin of this receptor is a man between 40 and 49 years old in good health. Sample: blood. The chain uses TRBV2 and TRBJ2-3; TRBD2 agrees at 7 bases. CDR3 amino acids: CASSEAGAGLTDTQYF. In DNA form, the CDR3 reads TGTGCCAGCAGTGAAGCGGGAGCGGGACTCACAGATACGCAGTATTTT.